These 20 T cell receptor beta chains were sequenced from one sample in a study of siplizumab effects on memory and regulatory T cells. Profiled with immunoSEQ multiplex PCR; TCRdb holds only in-frame clones, not every one. The top ten hold 1% to 1.5% of the sample, which has fewer than 130,000 clones, over 85% seen once. The sample was CD4+ T cells sorted from blood. The receptors come from a human donor in good health.

The chain combines TRBV29-1 with TRBJ2-1; no definite D call. CDR3 length: 14 amino acids. The germline gives CDR1 SQVTM, CDR2 ANQGSEA. Trimming pared 0 bases from V and 4 bases from J, leaving 10 bases between. The CDR3 coding sequence is TGCAGCGTTGAAGATTCGGGCAGGTACAATGAGCAGTTCTTC. Residues: CSVEDSGRYNEQFF.

This clone was seen once. The chain recombines TRBV5-1 with TRBJ2-5; TRBD2 matches at 10 bases. Germline-derived CDR1 and CDR2 are SGHRS and YFSETQ. The CDR3 consists of 15 residues. Trimming took 5 bases from V and 0 from J; bases not matched to a gene: 4. The CDR3 bases are TGCGCCAGCAGGCGTAGCGGGGGGTACCAAGAGACCCAGTACTTC. This encodes CASRRSGGYQETQYF.

The J gene is TRBJ2-3, the V gene TRBV25-1, with 12 bases matching TRBD2. This CDR3 is 17 amino acids long. V was clipped by 0 bases and J by 4 bases; unmatched bases: 5. The germline gives CDR1 MGHDK, CDR2 SYGVNS. The CDR3 region has the DNA TGTGCCAGCAGTGAATATCCACTAGCGGGGGGTTCAGATACGCAGTATTTT. This translates into CASSEYPLAGGSDTQYF.

The chain has TRBV5-1 and TRBJ2-7, with 8 bases lining up with TRBD1. CDR3 length equals 14 residues. Germline loops: CDR1 SGHRS, CDR2 YFSETQ. V lost 4 bases and J lost 4; bases outside the gene matches: 7. The CDR3 DNA reads as TGCGCCAGCAGCGCAGGGGGCGCATCTTACGAGCAGTACTTC. Amino acid sequence: CASSAGGASYEQYF.

In this sample, this clone turned up once. V and J are TRBV18 and TRBJ1-1; D may be TRBD1 (6 bases). This CDR3 is built from 15 residues. The V gene lost 3 bases and the J gene lost 0 bases, with 11 bases spanning the gap. Germline lookup yields CDR1 KGHSH and CDR2 LQKENI. The DNA of the CDR3 is TGTGCCAGCTCACCGAGGGAGGGGGTGAACACTGAAGCTTTCTTT. This codes for CASSPREGVNTEAFF.

V is TRBV5-1 and J is TRBJ1-1, with D possibly being TRBD1 (6 bases). V was cut by 1 base and J by 4 bases, with 11 bases left in between. This CDR3 comprises 14 residues. CDR1 SGHRS and CDR2 YFSETQ come from the germline V gene. Here the CDR3 reads CASSLSWGLTEAFF. Here the CDR3 DNA reads TGCGCCAGCAGCTTGTCTTGGGGGCTCACTGAAGCTTTCTTT.

This rearrangement joins TRBV29-1 to TRBJ2-1; unclear D gene. Germline V CDR1 and CDR2: SQVTM, ANQGSEA. The germline V and J ends were trimmed by 3 bases and 15 bases, with 6 bases remaining between them. CDR3 length equals 8 residues. In nucleotides, the CDR3 is TGCAGCGTTGACGGGCGGTTCTTC. It specifies CSVDGRFF.

The rearrangement links TRBV21-1 to TRBJ2-2; the D segment call TRBD2 is taken from the table without a DNA check. TRBV21-1 is shown as a pseudogene. The CDR3 totals 16 residues. The chain's CDR3 is CASSKVNGSRTGELFF. The CDR3, as DNA: TGTGCCAGCAGCAAAGTGAACGGGAGTAGAACCGGGGAGCTGTTTTTT.

The chain recombines TRBV6-5 with TRBJ1-4, with 7 nucleotides matching TRBD1. V lost 5 bases and J lost 6; bases outside the gene matches: 3. The germline V gene encodes CDR1 MNHEY and CDR2 SVGAGI. The CDR3 runs to 13 residues. CDR3 protein: CASSGTVHEKLFF. The CDR3 DNA follows: TGTGCCAGCAGTGGGACAGTTCATGAAAAACTGTTTTTT.

This clone showed up just once. The chain uses TRBV19 and TRBJ1-1, with a possible D match to TRBD1 (5 bases). Germline V gene lookup returns CDR1 LNHDA and CDR2 SQIVND (reference sequence). This CDR3 contains 18 residues. V was clipped by 3 bases and J by 5 bases, with 25 bases between them. CDR3 DNA sequence: TGTGCCAGTAGTATGGGGGGATCAGGGAACTTCCTTCGGACTGAAGCTTTCTTT. Protein product: CASSMGGSGNFLRTEAFF.

The chain carries TRBV5-4 and TRBJ2-1; tentatively, D is TRBD1 (5 bases). The CDR3 length is 13 residues. The germline V gene encodes CDR1 SGHNT and CDR2 YYREEE (reference sequence). Between the trimmed V and J ends, which lost 2 bases and 5 bases, there was a span of 8 bases. CDR3 DNA sequence: TGTGCCAGCAGCTTAGGCAGGGACAATGAGCAGTTCTTC. Translated, it gives CASSLGRDNEQFF.

This clone has just a few counts. The rearrangement joins TRBV11-2 to TRBJ1-5; no reliable D call. Trimming left V 3 bases short and J 7 bases short, with 10 bases between. Germline-derived CDR1 and CDR2 are SGHAT and FQNNGV. This CDR3 has 13 residues. In DNA, the CDR3 is TGTGCCAGCAGCTTGGCGACGGGCCAGCCCCAGCATTTT. Translated, it gives CASSLATGQPQHF.

This chain joins TRBV10-3 and TRBJ1-2; 9 bases are a match to TRBD1. The CDR3 is 14 amino acids. CDR1 and CDR2 from the germline V gene are ENHRY and SYGVKD. J lost 2 bases, V lost 10 bases, and 8 bases had no gene match. Here the CDR3 reads CATRTGEGNYGYTF. CDR3 nucleotides: TGTGCCACCAGGACAGGGGAGGGGAACTATGGCTACACCTTC.

The rearrangement joins TRBV11-2 to TRBJ2-7; D may be TRBD2 (6 bases). Deletions cut 1 base from V and 2 bases from J, with 12 bases between. The CDR3 covers 15 residues. Germline loops: CDR1 SGHAT, CDR2 FQNNGV. CDR3 residues: CASSLASGSTYEQYF. CDR3 DNA: TGTGCCAGCAGCTTAGCGTCCGGGAGTACCTACGAGCAGTACTTC.

The V and J genes are TRBV5-1 and TRBJ2-5, with 10 bases fitting TRBD2. This CDR3 has 15 amino acids. Per the germline V gene, CDR1 is SGHRS and CDR2 is YFSETQ. J lost 5 bases, V lost 3 bases, and 7 bases had no gene match. The CDR3: CASSWGGLASETQYF. CDR3 nucleotides: TGCGCCAGCAGCTGGGGGGGACTAGCGTCGGAGACCCAGTACTTC.

This chain connects TRBV29-1 to TRBJ2-7; possible D gene TRBD1, 7 bases. Germline-derived CDR1 and CDR2 are SQVTM and ANQGSEA. There are 15 residues in the CDR3. Trimming removed 5 bases at V and 0 bases at J, with 17 bases between. CDR3: CSVLGRQGLSYEQYF. The CDR3 DNA reads as TGCAGCGTTCTTGGGAGACAGGGACTCTCCTACGAGCAGTACTTC.

The chain recombines TRBV2 with TRBJ1-1; unclear D gene. Germline values: CDR1 SNHLY, CDR2 FYNNEI. V lost 5 bases, J lost 3 bases, and 10 bases lay in between. The CDR3 has 13 residues. The CDR3 is CASSNLRDTEAFF. In DNA form, the CDR3 reads TGTGCCAGCAGTAACTTGAGGGACACTGAAGCTTTCTTT.

V usage is TRBV6-1 and J usage is TRBJ2-1; 10 nucleotides agree with TRBD2. Germline lookup yields CDR1 MNHNS and CDR2 SASEGT. This CDR3 spans 15 amino acids. After removal of 7 bases from V and 6 bases from J, the junction contained 9 bases not matched to a gene. DNA for the CDR3: TGTGCCAGCATCAACCCTAGCGGGGGATTCAATGAGCAGTTCTTC. Translating it yields CASINPSGGFNEQFF.

The V gene is TRBV5-1, the J gene TRBJ2-2; D remains ambiguous. V was shortened by 5 bases and J by 1 base, with 12 bases between the two germline ends. Germline CDR1 and CDR2: SGHRS and YFSETQ. The length of the CDR3 is 15 residues. CDR3 sequence: CASRESALNTGELFF. The CDR3 DNA reads TGCGCCAGCAGGGAGTCGGCCCTGAACACCGGGGAGCTGTTTTTT. The full variable domain, completed using reference TRBV5-1 and TRBJ2-2, is KAGVTQTPRYLIKTRGQQVTLSCSPISGHRSVSWYQQTPGQGLQFLFEYFSETQRNKGNFPGRFSGRQFSNSRSEMNVSTLELGDSALYLCASRESALNTGELFFGEGSRLTVL.

The J gene is TRBJ2-1, the V gene TRBV9, with 7 bases aligning to TRBD1. The CDR3 has 15 residues. Germline V CDR1 and CDR2: SGDLS, YYNGEE. The V segment lost 4 bases and the J segment 4 bases; nucleotides outside the gene matches: 8. CDR3 residues: CASSSRDREYNEQFF. CDR3 DNA: TGTGCCAGCAGCTCCCGGGACAGAGAGTACAATGAGCAGTTCTTC.